Following are 19 T cell receptor beta chains from one sample sequenced in a study of blood T cell repertoires in COVID-19 (dated by TCRdb to between 2020 and 2021). The library came from the immunoSEQ multiplex PCR assay. Held by TCRdb, this immuneACCESS table contains in-frame sequences only and omits some clones. Under half of the omission traces to an unresolved V gene where checked; the cause of the rest is unknown. For this sample there are 64,000 or so clones; just over 85% appear just once. Less than 1.5% of the sample is taken by the ten largest. Sequenced input: peripheral blood. Every receptor here comes from a man in his forties with acute or convalescent COVID-19.

This chain connects TRBV15 to TRBJ1-3; 8 bases are a match to TRBD1. This CDR3 is built from 17 residues. Germline lookup yields CDR1 LNHNV and CDR2 YYDKDF (reference sequence). The J segment lost 0 bases and the V segment lost 2 bases, leaving 6 bases of the junction unmatched. The chain's CDR3 is CATSRNLGQDSGNTIYF. For the CDR3, the DNA is TGTGCCACCAGCAGAAACTTGGGACAGGACTCTGGAAACACCATATATTTT.

This clone was observed a handful of times. This chain connects TRBV29-1 to TRBJ1-2, with TRBD1 matching over 9 bases. J gave up 4 bases and V 1 base, and 7 bases lay outside the gene matches. The CDR3 runs 15 residues. CDR1 and CDR2 (germline): SQVTM, ANQGSEA. The DNA for the CDR3 is TGCAGCGTTGAAGCTTCCCCGGGACAGGGCTATGGCTACACCTTC. It translates to CSVEASPGQGYGYTF.

The DNA for the CDR3 is TGTGCTAGTGGTCCCTTTAGAGCGAATACGCAGTATTTT. Translating gives CASGPFRANTQYF. The chain carries TRBV12-5 and TRBJ2-3; D is undetermined. This CDR3 comprises 13 residues. Trimming shortened V by 5 bases and J by 7 bases, and 13 bases separated the two germline ends. Looked up from germline, CDR1 is LGHNT and CDR2 is FRNRAP.

The rearrangement uses TRBV5-4 and TRBJ2-4, with D hard to call. Germline CDR1 SGHNT, CDR2 YYREEE (reference sequence). Trimming pared 0 bases from V and 0 bases from J, leaving 4 bases between. The CDR3 length is 14 residues. CDR3 bases: TGTGCCAGCAGCTTGGAGCTAGCCAAAAACATTCAGTACTTC. The encoded protein is CASSLELAKNIQYF.

This clone was observed once. This chain connects TRBV19 to TRBJ1-4; 12 nucleotides match TRBD1. J was trimmed by 5 bases and V by 9 bases; bases with no gene match: 4. The CDR3 sequence is 14 residues long. CDR1 is LNHDA and CDR2 is SQIVND in the germline V gene (reference sequence). This CDR3 is CASRGQGANEKLFF. CDR3 sequence (DNA): TGTGCCAGCAGGGGACAGGGGGCGAATGAAAAACTGTTTTTT.

V usage is TRBV7-6 and J usage is TRBJ2-3, with 7 positions matching TRBD2. Germline CDR1 and CDR2: SGHVS and FNYEAQ. CDR3 size: 17 residues. Trimming took 0 bases from V and 2 from J; bases not matched to a gene: 8. The CDR3 DNA sequence: TGTGCCAGCAGCTTAGCCCTACAAGCGGGGATCACAGATACGCAGTATTTT. This sequence encodes CASSLALQAGITDTQYF.

The rearrangement joins TRBV30 to TRBJ1-2, with 8 bases that match TRBD1. From germline, CDR1 is GTSNPN and CDR2 SVGIG (reference sequence). The CDR3 is made up of 16 amino acids. V dropped 2 bases and J dropped 3; count of bases not matched to a gene: 11. The DNA for the CDR3 is TGTGCCTGGAGTTCCCCCAACAGGGGGTTTGACTATGGCTACACCTTC. Protein: CAWSSPNRGFDYGYTF.

This chain's CDR3 is CANPRGTVNYGYTF. As DNA, the CDR3 is TGTGCCAACCCTAGGGGGACGGTCAACTATGGCTACACCTTC. The chain combines TRBV2 with TRBJ1-2; a possible D gene is TRBD1 (6 bases). Germline lookup yields CDR1 SNHLY and CDR2 FYNNEI. V was cut by 10 bases and J by 2 bases, with 17 bases left in between. The CDR3 contains 14 residues.

The CDR3 loop reads CSAIVRRDTIYF. The CDR3 DNA reads as TGCAGCGCCATAGTCCGACGGGACACCATATATTTT. The J gene is TRBJ1-3, the V gene TRBV29-1, with D unclear. In germline, CDR1 is SQVTM, CDR2 ANQGSEA. Between the trimmed V and J ends, which lost 7 bases and 8 bases, there was a span of 15 bases. The CDR3 loop spans 12 amino acids.

This clone was seen a handful of times. The rearrangement joins TRBV12-5 to TRBJ1-1; possible D gene TRBD1, 6 bases. Per germline, CDR1 LGHNT and CDR2 FRNRAP. V lost 3 bases and J 6 bases, leaving 14 bases between the germline ends. The CDR3 extends over 14 amino acids. For the CDR3, the DNA is TGTGCTAGTGGTTTATCTGTGGGGGCGGCTGAAGCTTTCTTT. Translation gives CASGLSVGAAEAFF.

The chain couples TRBV11-3 to TRBJ1-2, with 9 positions matching TRBD1. This CDR3 has 17 residues. V lost 1 base, J lost 0 bases, and 6 bases stayed unmatched. Germline lookup yields CDR1 SGHNT and CDR2 YENEEA. The CDR3 DNA is TGTGCCAGCAGCTTAGCCGGGACAGGGTTAGCTAACTATGGCTACACCTTC. Translation gives CASSLAGTGLANYGYTF. Together with reference TRBV11-3 and TRBJ1-2, the CDR3 gives the full variable domain: EAGVVQSPRYKIIEKKQPVAFWCNPISGHNTLYWYLQNLGQGPELLIRYENEEAVDDSQLPKDRFSAERLKGVDSTLKIQPAELGDSAVYLCASSLAGTGLANYGYTFGSGTRLTVV.

The chain uses TRBV7-2 and TRBJ2-7; a possible D gene is TRBD2 (5 bases). Germline V gene sequence: CDR1 SGHTA, CDR2 FQGNSA. There are 15 residues in the CDR3. V was trimmed by 3 bases and J by 0 bases, leaving 12 bases between them. The CDR3 here is CASSFGEGSSYEQYF. In DNA, the CDR3 is TGTGCCAGCAGCTTCGGCGAGGGAAGCTCCTACGAGCAGTACTTC.

The chain links TRBV5-1 to TRBJ2-1, with a weak D call TRBD2 (6 bases). Germline V gene lookup returns CDR1 SGHRS and CDR2 YFSETQ. There are 14 residues in the CDR3. Trimming took 0 bases from V and 3 from J, leaving 7 bases between them. DNA for the CDR3: TGCGCCAGCAGCTTGGCGGGGGACTACAATGAGCAGTTCTTC. Translating it yields CASSLAGDYNEQFF.

This rearrangement joins TRBV25-1 to TRBJ2-6; tentative D call: TRBD2 (5 bases). The germline CDR1 and CDR2 sequences are MGHDK and SYGVNS. The V gene lost 4 bases and the J gene lost 0 bases, with 10 bases spanning the gap. The CDR3 consists of 16 residues. The CDR3 coding sequence is TGTGCCAGCAGTGCCAGGACTTTCTCTGGGGCCAACGTCCTGACTTTC. The encoded protein is CASSARTFSGANVLTF.

The chain combines TRBV19 with TRBJ2-1; D gene ambiguous. Trimming shortened V by 3 bases and J by 8 bases, and 8 bases separated the two germline ends. The germline gives CDR1 LNHDA, CDR2 SQIVND (reference sequence). The CDR3 runs 12 residues. Here the CDR3 reads CASSILGHEQFF. CDR3 coding DNA: TGTGCCAGTAGTATTCTGGGCCATGAGCAGTTCTTC.

The rearrangement joins TRBV25-1 to TRBJ1-1; 7 bases are shared with TRBD1. The CDR3 loop spans 15 amino acids. From germline, CDR1 is MGHDK and CDR2 SYGVNS. Unmatched junction bases numbered 10, after V lost 5 bases and J lost 4 bases. The CDR3 region has the DNA TGTGCCAGCAGTCGTGAGGGGGCGATGAGCACTGAAGCTTTCTTT. Translated: CASSREGAMSTEAFF.

V and J are TRBV16 and TRBJ1-2; D unclear. The CDR3 has 15 amino acids. The ends were cut back, 2 bases at V and 4 bases at J, with 14 bases in the middle. Germline CDR1 and CDR2: KGHSY and FQNENV. CDR3 residues: CASSQATVFSYGYTF. The CDR3 bases are TGTGCCAGCAGCCAAGCTACGGTTTTTTCCTATGGCTACACCTTC.

The chain carries TRBV25-1 and TRBJ2-5; D gene unclear. This CDR3 is 14 amino acids long. V shed 0 bases and J shed 5 bases, with 10 bases lying between them. Germline CDR1 reads MGHDK; CDR2 reads SYGVNS. The CDR3 nucleotides read TGTGCCAGCAGTGAATACAGCGAGACGGAGACCCAGTACTTC. Protein: CASSEYSETETQYF.

The chain has TRBV7-3 and TRBJ2-1, with D possibly TRBD2 on 6 matching bases. Germline assignment: CDR1 SGHTA and CDR2 FQGTGA. The CDR3 loop spans 15 amino acids. Between the trimmed V and J ends, which lost 5 bases and 3 bases, there was a span of 14 bases. The CDR3 region is CASSIAGTHYNEQFF. The DNA of the CDR3 is TGTGCCAGCAGCATCGCCGGGACTCACTACAATGAGCAGTTCTTC.